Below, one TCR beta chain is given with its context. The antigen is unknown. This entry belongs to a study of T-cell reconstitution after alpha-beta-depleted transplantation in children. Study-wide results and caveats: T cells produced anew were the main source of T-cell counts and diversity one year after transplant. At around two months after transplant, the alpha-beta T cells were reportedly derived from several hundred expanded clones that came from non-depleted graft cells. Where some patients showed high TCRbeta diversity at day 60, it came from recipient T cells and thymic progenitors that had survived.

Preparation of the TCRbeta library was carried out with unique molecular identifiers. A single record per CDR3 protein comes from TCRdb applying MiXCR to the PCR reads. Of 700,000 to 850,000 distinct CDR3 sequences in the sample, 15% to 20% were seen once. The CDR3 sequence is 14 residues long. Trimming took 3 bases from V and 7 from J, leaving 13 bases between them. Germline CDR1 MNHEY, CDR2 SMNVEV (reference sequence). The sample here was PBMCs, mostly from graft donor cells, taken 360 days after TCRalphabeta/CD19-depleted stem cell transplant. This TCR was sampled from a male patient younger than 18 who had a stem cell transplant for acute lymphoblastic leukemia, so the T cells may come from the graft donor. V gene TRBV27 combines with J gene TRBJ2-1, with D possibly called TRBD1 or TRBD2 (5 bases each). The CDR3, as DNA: TGTGCCAGCAGTTTTTGGGGGAGCGCTAATGAGCAGTTCTTC. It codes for CASSFWGSANEQFF.